Presented here are 16 T cell receptor beta chains from one specimen sequenced in a study. TCRdb ran MiXCR on the 5' RACE reads and lists one entry per CDR3 protein. The sample consists of 35,000 to 50,000 distinct CDR3 sequences, approximately 30% of them appearing once. Specimen: tumor-infiltrating memory CD4+ T cells sorted from the breast tumor. Subset meaning: memory CD4+ T cells, CD4+CD45RO+CD25-. Receptor source: a female donor with breast cancer.

The chain couples TRBV7-3 to TRBJ2-3; D unclear. This CDR3 has 13 residues. V was trimmed by 4 bases and J by 6 bases, leaving 11 bases between them. Germline V gene lookup returns CDR1 SGHTA and CDR2 FQGTGA. The CDR3 is CASSSNGVDTQYF. The CDR3, as DNA: TGTGCCAGCAGCTCTAATGGGGTGGATACGCAGTATTTT.

This clonotype has more than one count but fewer than ten. This CDR3 reads CSARGGMNTGELFF. CDR3 DNA sequence: TGCAGTGCTAGGGGCGGTATGAACACCGGGGAGCTGTTTTTT. The chain combines TRBV20-1 with TRBJ2-2; D not certain. This CDR3 comprises 14 residues. V was pared by 3 bases and J by 1 base, with 9 bases between. From germline, CDR1 is DFQATT and CDR2 SNEGSKA (reference sequence).

The sample holds a few counts of this clonotype. The chain carries TRBV11-3 and TRBJ2-3, with a tentative D call TRBD1 (5 bases). With 5 bases removed from V and 3 bases from J, the gap between germline ends came to 15 bases. CDR3 length: 15 residues. Per the germline V gene, CDR1 is SGHNT and CDR2 is YENEEA. The CDR3 DNA reads as TGTGCCAGCAGCCCCGACAGTTTAAGGACAGATACGCAGTATTTT. Its protein product is CASSPDSLRTDTQYF.

V is TRBV12-3 or TRBV12-4 and J is TRBJ1-1; a weak D match, TRBD1 (5 bases). V was clipped by 8 bases and J by 1 base, with 14 bases between them. This CDR3 contains 14 residues. The CDR3 here is CASAKGPPNTEAFF. CDR3 DNA sequence: TGTGCCAGCGCAAAGGGACCGCCGAACACTGAAGCTTTCTTT.

Concerning this clonotype itself: An end of the junction differs from the germline gene, which may be a read error. The J gene is TRBJ1-5, the V gene TRBV20-1, with unresolved D. CDR1 is DFQATT, CDR2 SNEGSKA, per germline (reference sequence). The CDR3 runs to 15 residues. The CDR3 protein is CSARREGLLNQPQRF. CDR3 DNA: TGCAGTGCTAGGAGGGAGGGCTTACTCAATCAGCCCCAGCGTTTT.

This clonotype came up once. A much larger clone sits a single nucleotide away, making a read error possible. V usage is TRBV27 and J usage is TRBJ2-7, with D possibly being TRBD2 (6 bases). This CDR3 region has 14 residues. Germline-derived CDR1 and CDR2 are MNHEY and SMNVEV (reference sequence). V lost 1 base to trimming and J lost 5 bases, with 12 bases between them. The CDR3 DNA reads TGTGCCAGCAGTTTATTGACGGGAGAGGACGAGCAGTACTTC. Its protein product is CASSLLTGEDEQYF.

The rearrangement uses TRBV12-3 or TRBV12-4 and TRBJ2-4; TRBD1 matches at 8 bases. The CDR3 covers 16 residues. V shed 6 bases and J 0 bases; nucleotides not matched to a gene: 7. In DNA, the CDR3 is TGTGCCAGCAGGGAAACAGGGGGAAGAGCCAAAAACATTCAGTACTTC. The encoded protein is CASRETGGRAKNIQYF.

V is TRBV4-2 and J is TRBJ2-7, with 9 bases that match TRBD2. Germline CDR1 reads LGHNA; CDR2 reads YNFKEQ. The CDR3 loop spans 16 amino acids. Trimming removed 4 bases from V and 1 base from J; junction bases left unmatched: 8. CDR3 in DNA: TGTGCCAGCAGCCGAAGAGGGCGGGAGGGGTCCTACGAGCAGTACTTC. It yields the protein CASSRRGREGSYEQYF.

This clonotype occurred a few times. The chain couples TRBV6-2 or TRBV6-3 to TRBJ2-1; D unclear. V lost 6 bases and J lost 7, with 10 bases in between. The CDR3 sequence is 12 residues long. CDR1 is MNHEY and CDR2 is SVGEGT in the germline V gene. CDR3 region: CASRQTLNEQFF. The CDR3 nucleotides are TGTGCCAGCAGGCAGACGCTAAATGAGCAGTTCTTC.

This clonotype is labeled medium-sized. The gene calls are TRBV4-1 and TRBJ2-7; D might be TRBD1 (6 bases). Trimming pared 1 base from V and 7 bases from J, leaving 11 bases between. Germline V gives CDR1 MGHRA, CDR2 YSYEKL. The CDR3 length is 13 residues. CDR3 sequence reads: CASSQVARGEQYF. The CDR3 nucleotides are TGCGCCAGCAGCCAAGTGGCCAGGGGTGAGCAGTACTTC.

This chain's CDR3 is CASSTRPYPSTDTQYF. Written as DNA, the CDR3 is TGCGCCAGCAGCACCCGACCATACCCTAGCACAGATACGCAGTATTTT. The chain couples TRBV4-1 to TRBJ2-3; D is unresolved. Germline CDR1 and CDR2: MGHRA and YSYEKL. This CDR3 comprises 16 residues. V was trimmed by 5 bases and J by 0 bases, leaving 15 bases between them.

This chain joins TRBV9 and TRBJ2-3; 9 bases are a match to TRBD2. Germline assignment: CDR1 SGDLS and CDR2 YYNGEE. The CDR3 has 16 residues. V lost 6 bases and J lost 5; bases outside the gene matches: 13. The CDR3 reads CASTQMSSGEVDTQYF. The CDR3 DNA reads TGTGCCAGCACCCAGATGTCTAGCGGGGAGGTAGATACGCAGTATTTT.

This clonotype was observed a handful of times. The chain recombines TRBV9 with TRBJ2-1; 8 bases map to TRBD2. The germline CDR1 and CDR2 sequences are SGDLS and YYNGEE. With V trimmed by 2 bases and J by 4 bases, 2 bases remained unmatched. This CDR3 region has 14 residues. CDR3 in DNA: TGTGCCAGCAGCGTCGGCGGGGGGTACAATGAGCAGTTCTTC. It yields the protein CASSVGGGYNEQFF.

V and J are TRBV20-1 and TRBJ2-7, with D unresolved. This CDR3 has 10 amino acids. Germline V gene lookup returns CDR1 DFQATT and CDR2 SNEGSKA (reference sequence). The V end lost 8 bases, the J end lost 4 bases, and 9 bases lay between the germline ends. The CDR3 DNA follows: TGCAGTTTTTTGGATTACGAGCAGTACTTC. It yields the protein CSFLDYEQYF.

This clonotype was seen once. The chain has TRBV5-1 and TRBJ2-2; tentative D call: TRBD1 (5 bases). The CDR3 loop spans 15 amino acids. Trimming took 2 bases from V and 5 from J, leaving 13 bases between them. The germline V gene has CDR1 SGHRS and CDR2 YFSETQ. The CDR3 is CASSFTAGNTGELFF. CDR3 DNA sequence: TGCGCCAGCAGCTTTACGGCAGGGAATACCGGGGAGCTGTTTTTT.

This clonotype has a count of ten or more. The V gene is TRBV12-3 or TRBV12-4, the J gene TRBJ2-1; TRBD2 is a possible D gene (5 bases). CDR3 length: 15 residues. V gave up 6 bases and J gave up 6 bases, with 18 bases separating them. CDR3 DNA sequence: TGTGCCAGCAGGCCCTTAGCCCGCGGAGGCAATGAGCAGTTCTTC. Translation: CASRPLARGGNEQFF.